These 17 T cell receptor beta chains came from one sample sequenced in a study of cytomegalovirus exposure and HLA in healthy donors. TCRdb's table, derived via immunoSEQ multiplex PCR, lists solely in-frame clones and lacks some. The table records some 150,000 clones, 70% to 90% of them present only once. The sequenced sample was PBMCs. The source of these receptors is a woman in her 30s in good health and CMV-seropositive.

With respect to this clone: Compared with germline, one end of the junction differs, possibly owing to a read error. The J gene is TRBJ2-7, the V gene TRBV19, with 12 bases fitting TRBD2. From germline, CDR1 is LNHDA and CDR2 SQIVND (reference sequence). The CDR3 has 13 amino acids. The CDR3 nucleotides are TGTGCCAGTAGTATATCGACTAGCGGGGGCCGTTCCTTC. Encoded protein: CASSISTSGGRSF. The whole variable domain, remainder taken from reference TRBV19 and TRBJ2-7, is DGGITQSPKYLFRKEGQNVTLSCEQNLNHDAMYWYRQDPGQGLRLIYYSQIVNDFQKGDIAEGYSVSREKKESFPLTVTSAQKNPTAFYLCASSISTSGGRSFGPGTRLTVT.

The genes are TRBV15 and TRBJ1-2, with no clear D. V lost 3 bases, J lost 5 bases, and 7 bases lay in between. Germline V lookup: CDR1 LNHNV, CDR2 YYDKDF (reference sequence). This CDR3 has 12 amino acids. The CDR3 is CATSRSSYGYTF. Written as DNA, the CDR3 is TGTGCCACCAGCAGGTCTTCGTATGGCTACACCTTC.

The chain is built from TRBV9 and TRBJ1-4; D is undetermined. CDR3 length: 13 amino acids. The germline gives CDR1 SGDLS, CDR2 YYNGEE. Deletions cut 3 bases from V and 5 bases from J, with 8 bases between. CDR3 residues: CASSATRNEKLFF. In DNA, the CDR3 is TGTGCCAGCAGCGCTACCCGGAATGAAAAACTGTTTTTT.

This sequence joins TRBV27 and TRBJ2-6, with no clear D. Deletions cut 6 bases from V and 0 bases from J, with 6 bases between. Germline values: CDR1 MNHEY, CDR2 SMNVEV (reference sequence). The CDR3 is 14 amino acids. CDR3 nucleotide sequence: TGTGCCAGCAGCTCTCTCTCTGGGGCCAACGTCCTGACTTTC. Translating gives CASSSLSGANVLTF.

The chain combines TRBV7-9 with TRBJ1-2, with D possibly matching TRBD1 (5 bases). V lost 4 bases, J lost 4 bases, and 13 bases lay in between. The CDR3 is 14 amino acids. Germline loops: CDR1 SEHNR, CDR2 FQNEAQ (reference sequence). The CDR3 reads CASSSRGGGYGYTF. The CDR3 nucleotides are TGTGCCAGCAGCTCGCGGGGGGGAGGCTATGGCTACACCTTC.

The J gene is TRBJ1-2, the V gene TRBV5-8; possibly TRBD1 for D (5 bases). Germline loops: CDR1 SGHTS, CDR2 YDEGEE. The CDR3 consists of 9 residues. CDR3 nucleotide sequence: TGTGCGGGAAGGAAGGGGATCACCTTC. Its protein is CAGRKGITF.

The chain recombines TRBV7-8 with TRBJ1-1; D may be TRBD1 (6 bases). V was shortened by 4 bases and J by 10 bases, with 19 bases between the two germline ends. CDR3 length equals 14 residues. Germline V gene sequence: CDR1 SGHVS, CDR2 FQNEAQ. CDR3 in amino acids: CASSSEVTGSAAFF. The CDR3 DNA follows: TGTGCCAGCAGCTCGGAGGTAACAGGGTCCGCAGCTTTCTTT.

This rearrangement joins TRBV5-1 to TRBJ1-6, with 10 bases aligning to TRBD1. This CDR3 has 16 amino acids. Trimming at V came to 3 bases and at J to 7 bases, leaving 7 bases not matched to a gene. Looked up from germline, CDR1 is SGHRS and CDR2 is YFSETQ. The CDR3 loop is CASSSGTGVSNSPLHF. The CDR3 DNA follows: TGCGCCAGCAGCTCCGGGACAGGGGTCTCCAATTCACCCCTCCACTTT.

This clone was detected once. The chain links TRBV2 to TRBJ2-7; no firm D call. Between the trimmed V and J ends, which lost 6 bases and 9 bases, there was a span of 18 bases. This CDR3 region has 13 residues. The germline V gene encodes CDR1 SNHLY and CDR2 FYNNEI. CDR3 in DNA: TGTGCCAGCAGGGCCCCTTTCTTCCCGGGGCAGTACTTC. Its protein is CASRAPFFPGQYF.

The V gene is TRBV9, the J gene TRBJ1-3; D perhaps matches TRBD1 (6 bases). The CDR3 has 15 amino acids. From germline, CDR1 is SGDLS and CDR2 YYNGEE. Trimming left V 3 bases short and J 0 bases short, with 10 bases between. This CDR3 reads CASSGDTLSGNTIYF. For the CDR3, the DNA is TGTGCCAGCAGCGGGGACACCCTCTCTGGAAACACCATATATTTT.

The V gene is TRBV19, the J gene TRBJ1-5; 9 nucleotides agree with TRBD1. V was clipped by 4 bases and J by 4 bases; unmatched bases: 5. The CDR3 sequence is 15 residues long. Germline V lookup: CDR1 LNHDA, CDR2 SQIVND (reference sequence). The CDR3 sequence is CASSTLGTGNQPQHF. The DNA for the CDR3 is TGTGCCAGTAGTACTCTTGGGACAGGGAATCAGCCCCAGCATTTT.

The chain recombines TRBV19 with TRBJ1-5; tentative D call: TRBD1 (5 bases). The CDR3 runs 14 residues. The germline V gene encodes CDR1 LNHDA and CDR2 SQIVND (reference sequence). Trimming stripped 6 bases from V and 3 bases from J, with 12 bases between. The chain's CDR3 is CASRSGIFNQPQHF. The DNA for the CDR3 is TGTGCCAGTAGGTCAGGGATCTTCAATCAGCCCCAGCATTTT. Complete variable domain (other parts from reference TRBV19 and TRBJ1-5): DGGITQSPKYLFRKEGQNVTLSCEQNLNHDAMYWYRQDPGQGLRLIYYSQIVNDFQKGDIAEGYSVSREKKESFPLTVTSAQKNPTAFYLCASRSGIFNQPQHFGDGTRLSIL.

The gene calls are TRBV2 and TRBJ2-1; the match to TRBD1 covers 11 bases. The germline V gene encodes CDR1 SNHLY and CDR2 FYNNEI. Germline trimming cut 4 bases from V and 5 bases from J; bases unmatched to any gene: 4. The CDR3 has 15 amino acids. The CDR3 DNA follows: TGTGCCAGCAGTGTACCGGGACAGGGGGACAATGAGCAGTTCTTC. It is translated as CASSVPGQGDNEQFF.

The V call is TRBV7-8, the J call TRBJ2-5; 8 bases agree with TRBD1. The CDR3 spans 16 residues. Germline assignment: CDR1 SGHVS and CDR2 FQNEAQ. Trimming at V came to 1 base and at J to 3 bases, leaving 7 bases not matched to a gene. The CDR3 spells CASSLEVRGLEETQYF. CDR3 DNA: TGTGCCAGCAGCTTAGAGGTCAGGGGGCTCGAAGAGACCCAGTACTTC.

The chain joins TRBV5-1 to TRBJ2-7, with 11 nucleotides matching TRBD2. The V segment lost 0 bases and the J segment 6 bases; nucleotides outside the gene matches: 5. Germline V lookup: CDR1 SGHRS, CDR2 YFSETQ. CDR3 size: 15 residues. The CDR3 region is CASSLVSGRAGEQYF. CDR3 sequence (DNA): TGCGCCAGCAGCTTGGTTAGCGGGAGGGCCGGCGAGCAGTACTTC.

This chain joins TRBV6-5 and TRBJ2-7; the D gene is possibly TRBD1 (6 bases). V was pared by 6 bases and J by 7 bases, with 16 bases between. Germline-derived CDR1 and CDR2 are MNHEY and SVGAGI. This CDR3 is built from 13 residues. Written as DNA, the CDR3 is TGTGCCAGCAGACCCTACCCAGGACAGGAGCAGTACTTC. Its protein product is CASRPYPGQEQYF.

The chain couples TRBV6-6 to TRBJ2-1, with TRBD2 identical over 10 bases. The germline V gene has CDR1 MNHNY and CDR2 SVGAGI (reference sequence). The CDR3 runs to 16 residues. V was clipped by 6 bases and J by 8 bases; unmatched bases: 13. The CDR3 DNA sequence: TGTGCCAGCAGCGCCCGGAAACTAGCGGGATCCTATGAGCAGTTCTTC. Its protein is CASSARKLAGSYEQFF.